One sample yielded the 17 T cell receptor beta chains listed below, sequenced in a study of CD8 T cells in ankylosing spondylitis. TCRdb analysed the 5' RACE reads with MiXCR anew, one entry per CDR3 protein. The sample shows under 130,000 distinct CDR3 sequences, under 30% of them seen only once. Material for sequencing was synovial fluid, either unsorted or a sorted T cell fraction (not recorded which). The origin of the receptors is a male donor with ankylosing spondylitis.

The chain has TRBV27 and TRBJ1-1; D remains unclear. V was trimmed by 5 bases and J by 3 bases, leaving 19 bases between them. CDR3 length: 16 amino acids. The germline CDR1 and CDR2 sequences are MNHEY and SMNVEV (reference sequence). CDR3 in DNA: TGTGCCAGCAGTCTGACGGGCCTTGGTGGGGACACTGAAGCTTTCTTT. This translates into CASSLTGLGGDTEAFF.

The chain uses TRBV10-3 and TRBJ2-5; 12 nucleotides line up with TRBD2. Unmatched junction bases numbered 8, after V lost 5 bases and J lost 4 bases. This CDR3 has 16 amino acids. CDR1 is ENHRY and CDR2 is SYGVKD in the germline V gene. The CDR3 nucleotides are TGTGCCATCAGTAGCCCCGGGACTAGCGGGTCAGAGACCCAGTACTTC. It is translated as CAISSPGTSGSETQYF.

The chain couples TRBV20-1 to TRBJ2-1; TRBD2 matches at 13 bases. The CDR3 sequence is 14 residues long. CDR1 is DFQATT, CDR2 SNEGSKA, per germline (reference sequence). The ends lost 2 bases at V and 10 bases at J; junction bases unmatched: 5. Here the CDR3 reads CSARRPGLAGEQFF. CDR3 coding DNA: TGCAGTGCTAGACGACCGGGACTAGCGGGGGAGCAGTTCTTC.

In its sample, this clonotype was seen a few times. The V gene is TRBV4-2, the J gene TRBJ2-1; 8 bases fit TRBD2. There are 18 residues in the CDR3. The J segment lost 3 bases and the V segment lost 3 bases, leaving 13 bases of the junction unmatched. Germline V gene lookup returns CDR1 LGHNA and CDR2 YNFKEQ. The CDR3 loop is CASSQGGGRQLVYNEQFF. CDR3 in DNA: TGTGCCAGCAGCCAGGGGGGCGGGAGGCAACTCGTCTACAATGAGCAGTTCTTC.

This clonotype came up many times. The gene calls are TRBV14 and TRBJ2-7; 8 nucleotides line up with TRBD2. The CDR3 has 15 residues. Losses at the gene ends were 2 bases for V and 2 bases for J; bases not matched to a gene: 5. The V gene's germline CDR1 is SGHDN and CDR2 FVKESK. The CDR3: CASSQWSGGAYEQYF. Here the CDR3 DNA reads TGTGCCAGCAGCCAATGGAGCGGGGGAGCCTACGAGCAGTACTTC.

This clonotype has ten or more counts. The rearrangement joins TRBV20-1 to TRBJ2-2, with D possibly being TRBD1 (5 bases). Looked up from germline, CDR1 is DFQATT and CDR2 is SNEGSKA (reference sequence). With 3 bases removed from V and 3 bases from J, the gap between germline ends came to 11 bases. CDR3 length: 14 amino acids. The CDR3 loop reads CSASQGVDTGELFF. CDR3 DNA: TGCAGTGCTAGCCAGGGTGTGGACACCGGGGAGCTGTTTTTT.

This clonotype was picked up many times. The chain employs TRBV30 and TRBJ1-3; D unclear. Germline values: CDR1 GTSNPN, CDR2 SVGIG (reference sequence). CDR3 length: 11 amino acids. Trimming cost V 2 bases and J 4 bases, with 3 bases left between them. The CDR3 DNA reads TGTGCCTGGAGTACAGGAAACACCATATATTTT. Amino acid sequence: CAWSTGNTIYF.

The chain has TRBV14 and TRBJ2-1, with D hard to call. The germline CDR1 and CDR2 sequences are SGHDN and FVKESK. CDR3 length: 13 amino acids. Trimming took off 2 bases at V and 8 bases at J, with 10 bases between the two ends. As DNA, the CDR3 is TGTGCCAGCAGCCAACGGTCTCTGGATGAGCAGTTCTTC. As protein: CASSQRSLDEQFF.

V gene TRBV7-2 combines with J gene TRBJ2-1; D unresolved. In germline, CDR1 is SGHTA, CDR2 FQGNSA. Deletions cut 2 bases from V and 6 bases from J, with 8 bases between. The CDR3 contains 13 residues. CDR3: CASSLRMGNEQFF. The CDR3, as DNA: TGTGCCAGCAGCTTAAGAATGGGCAATGAGCAGTTCTTC.

V and J are TRBV10-2 and TRBJ1-2; 8 bases are shared with TRBD1. The J segment lost 7 bases and the V segment lost 3 bases, leaving 4 bases of the junction unmatched. The CDR3 sequence is 13 residues long. The germline gives CDR1 WSHSY, CDR2 SAAADI. CDR3 DNA: TGCGCCAGCAGTGATCAGCAGGGGGCTGGCTACACCTTC. Its translation is CASSDQQGAGYTF.

This sequence joins TRBV18 and TRBJ2-7, with TRBD2 as a possible D gene (6 bases). Trimming removed 3 bases at V and 6 bases at J, with 15 bases between. From germline, CDR1 is KGHSH and CDR2 LQKENI. The CDR3 covers 14 residues. CDR3 region: CASSPDGLSGEQYF. CDR3 DNA: TGTGCCAGCTCACCCGACGGACTATCTGGCGAGCAGTACTTC.

Points on this clonotype: Germline is not matched at one junction end, which may reflect a read error. V gene TRBV7-4 combines with J gene TRBJ2-4, with TRBD1 matching 7 bases. CDR3 size: 14 residues. Germline V gene lookup returns CDR1 SGHVT and CDR2 SQSDAQ. The DNA for the CDR3 is TGTGCCAGCAGCTTAAGGTTCGACAGGGCTTTTGCTGGCTTC. Translating it yields CASSLRFDRAFAGF.

This clonotype was seen a few times. This chain connects TRBV5-1 to TRBJ2-7; 11 bases map to TRBD1. Germline values: CDR1 SGHRS, CDR2 YFSETQ. The junction had 3 bases not matched to a gene; V was cut back by 4 bases and J by 3 bases. CDR3 length equals 14 residues. The CDR3 protein is CASSVGTGGYEQYF. In nucleotides, the CDR3 is TGCGCCAGCAGCGTAGGGACAGGGGGCTACGAGCAGTACTTC.

This clonotype was counted a few times. This chain joins TRBV6-4 and TRBJ2-2, with 8 bases lining up with TRBD2. This CDR3 has 15 amino acids. The germline CDR1 and CDR2 sequences are MRHNA and SNTAGT. The junction had 1 base not matched to a gene; V was cut back by 3 bases and J by 1 base. The CDR3 spells CASSESGGNTGELFF. DNA for the CDR3: TGTGCCAGCAGTGAAAGCGGGGGGAACACCGGGGAGCTGTTTTTT.

This clonotype has more than one count but fewer than ten. The J gene is TRBJ1-2, the V gene TRBV11-2; no clear D. This CDR3 is built from 13 residues. The germline V gene has CDR1 SGHAT and CDR2 FQNNGV. Trimming removed 0 bases at V and 6 bases at J, with 8 bases between. DNA of the CDR3: TGTGCCAGCAGCTTAGAGGGGTTCGATGGCTACACCTTC. It is translated as CASSLEGFDGYTF.

This clonotype came up a few times. The rearrangement uses TRBV5-1 and TRBJ2-2, with 7 bases matching TRBD1. The germline V gene encodes CDR1 SGHRS and CDR2 YFSETQ. The CDR3 loop spans 15 amino acids. V shed 4 bases, J shed 7 bases, and the junction held 10 bases outside the gene matches. As DNA, the CDR3 is TGCGCCAGCAGCATCCGACAGGGAGAGAGCGGGGAGCTGTTTTTT. Translation gives CASSIRQGESGELFF.

This clonotype was detected ten times or more. This rearrangement joins TRBV20-1 to TRBJ2-1, with D perhaps TRBD1 or TRBD2 (5 bases each). In germline, CDR1 is DFQATT, CDR2 SNEGSKA (reference sequence). The CDR3 sequence is 13 residues long. The V end was cut by 2 bases, the J end by 6 bases, with 11 bases between. CDR3 sequence: CSARHGTANEQFF. The DNA for the CDR3 is TGCAGTGCTAGACACGGGACCGCCAATGAGCAGTTCTTC.